This T cell receptor (beta chain) was sequenced during a study of blood T cell repertoires in COVID-19. Study information: Italy, Spain and the United States were the sources of the convalescent and acute COVID-19 samples.

The table came from immunoSEQ multiplex PCR; TCRdb's copy has only in-frame clones and leaves some out. The table has about 250,000 clones, around 85% seen once. CDR1 SGHTA and CDR2 FQGNSA come from the germline V gene. The CDR3 is 12 amino acids. With V trimmed by 5 bases and J by 3 bases, 1 base remained unmatched. The sample consisted of PBMCs or T cells enriched from blood (not recorded which). The sequence was obtained from a woman in her forties or fifties with acute COVID-19. This rearrangement joins TRBV7-2 to TRBJ2-7, with 7 bases aligning to TRBD2. The DNA for the CDR3 is TGTGCCAGCAGCGGCGGGGGCTACGAGCAGTACTTC. Amino acids: CASSGGGYEQYF. Based on the CDR3 plus reference TRBV7-2 and TRBJ2-7, the full variable domain is GAGVSQSPSNKVTEKGKDVELRCDPISGHTALYWYRQSLGQGLEFLIYFQGNSAPDKSGLPSDRFSAERTGGSVSTLTIQRTQQEDSAVYLCASSGGGYEQYFGPGTRLTVT.